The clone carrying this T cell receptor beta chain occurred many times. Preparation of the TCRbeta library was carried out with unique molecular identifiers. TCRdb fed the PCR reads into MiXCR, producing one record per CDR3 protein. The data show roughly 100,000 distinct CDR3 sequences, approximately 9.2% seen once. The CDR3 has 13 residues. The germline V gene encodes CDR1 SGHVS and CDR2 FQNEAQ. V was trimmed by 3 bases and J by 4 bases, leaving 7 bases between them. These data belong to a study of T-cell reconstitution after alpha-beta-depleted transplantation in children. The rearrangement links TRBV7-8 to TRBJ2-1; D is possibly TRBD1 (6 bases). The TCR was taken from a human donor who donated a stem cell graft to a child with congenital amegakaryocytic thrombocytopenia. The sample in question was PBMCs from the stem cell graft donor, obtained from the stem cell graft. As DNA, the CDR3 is TGTGCCAGCAGCTTCGGACAGTACAATGAGCAGTTCTTC. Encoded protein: CASSFGQYNEQFF.